Listed below are T cell receptor beta chains from one sample, sequenced in a study of blood T cell repertoires in COVID-19. Measured with immunoSEQ multiplex PCR; TCRdb has only the in-frame clones, and not every one. This table has 300,000 to 450,000 clones, approximately 86% appearing once. Sequencing was done on a sample of peripheral blood. These receptors were obtained from a human donor in a cohort sampled during active COVID-19. Each CDR3 is given with its conserved first and last residue. The D gene is left open where the match is weak. Rows may omit the clone size; those that give it use once, few, many or a size class.

cdr3_aa	cdr3_nt	clone_size	j_call	d_call	v_call
CATSTQRGQGFDEQYF	TGTGCCACCAGTACTCAAAGGGGACAGGGGTTCGACGAGCAGTACTTC	-	TRBJ2-7	TRBD1	TRBV15
CASSLRFGTGDRKTYNEQFF	TGCGCCAGCAGCTTGAGGTTCGGGACAGGGGACAGAAAGACCTACAATGAGCAGTTCTTC	-	TRBJ2-1	TRBD1	TRBV5-1
CASTQAGDTDTQYF	TGTGCCAGTACTCAAGCGGGAGACACAGATACGCAGTATTTT	few	TRBJ2-3	TRBD2	TRBV19
CASSQVLFLGAPGELFF	TGTGCCAGCAGCCAAGTTTTATTCTTGGGGGCCCCCGGGGAGCTGTTTTTT	-	TRBJ2-2	-	TRBV3-1/TRBV3-2
CASSTGTGSTDTQYF	TGTGCCAGCAGCACCGGGACTGGAAGCACAGATACGCAGTATTTT	-	TRBJ2-3	-	TRBV2
CASSSVAVTEAFF	TGTGCCAGCAGTTCAGTTGCGGTCACTGAAGCTTTCTTT	-	TRBJ1-1	-	TRBV6-5
CASSPTREGISGNTIYF	TGTGCCAGCAGCCCTACTAGGGAGGGAATCTCTGGAAACACCATATATTTT	once	TRBJ1-3	-	TRBV7-6
CASSLQRGGGGELFF	TGTGCCAGCAGCCTCCAACGGGGGGGAGGCGGGGAGCTGTTTTTT	once	TRBJ2-2	TRBD2	TRBV3-1/TRBV3-2
CASSPVPQVWQPQHF	TGTGCCAGCTCACCGGTCCCCCAGGTATGGCAGCCCCAGCATTTT	-	TRBJ1-5	-	TRBV18
CASSENPEQYF	TGTGCCAGCAGCGAGAACCCAGAGCAGTACTTC	-	TRBJ2-7	-	TRBV2
CASSGRRVYEQYF	TGTGCCAGCAGTGGTCGCAGGGTCTACGAGCAGTACTTC	-	TRBJ2-7	-	TRBV2
CASSINFDRAGANVLTF	TGTGCCAGTAGTATAAACTTCGACAGGGCTGGGGCCAACGTCCTGACTTTC	-	TRBJ2-6	TRBD1	TRBV19
CASSLATGDTEAFF	TGTGCCAGCAGCTTAGCAACAGGGGACACTGAAGCTTTCTTT	-	TRBJ1-1	TRBD1	TRBV11-2
CASSLRGSDYGYTF	TGTGCCAGCAGCTTGAGGGGATCCGACTATGGCTACACCTTC	-	TRBJ1-2	-	TRBV5-4
CASSLRTGGVGGYTF	TGCGCCAGCAGCTTGCGGACAGGGGGCGTAGGTGGCTACACCTTC	once	TRBJ1-2	TRBD1	TRBV5-1
CASSESGISNQPQHF	TGCGCCAGCAGTGAATCCGGGATTAGCAATCAGCCCCAGCATTTT	few	TRBJ1-5	-	TRBV10-2
CASSLDRVHGYTF	TGTGCCAGCAGCTTAGACAGGGTCCATGGCTACACCTTC	-	TRBJ1-2	-	TRBV7-8
CASTFRGGPDAYEQYF	TGTGCCAGCACTTTTAGGGGGGGGCCGGATGCCTACGAGCAGTACTTC	-	TRBJ2-7	-	TRBV7-2
CASSLALGQGNTGELFF	TGTGCCAGCAGCTTAGCCCTGGGACAGGGTAACACCGGGGAGCTGTTTTTT	-	TRBJ2-2	TRBD1	TRBV7-2
CASSTGLDYYEQYF	TGTGCCAGTAGTACGGGACTAGACTACTACGAGCAGTACTTC	-	TRBJ2-7	TRBD2	TRBV19
CASSSPERGVSTDTQYF	TGTGCCAGCAGTTCGCCAGAGCGGGGGGTTAGCACAGATACGCAGTATTTT	-	TRBJ2-3	TRBD2	TRBV28
CASSQGGYGTDTQYF	TGTGCCAGCAGCCAGGGAGGGTACGGGACAGATACGCAGTATTTT	-	TRBJ2-3	TRBD2	TRBV14
CASSFMEETQYF	TGCGCCAGCAGCTTCATGGAGGAGACCCAGTACTTC	-	TRBJ2-5	-	TRBV5-1
CASRTSGRDNEQFF	TGTGCCAGCCGTACTAGCGGGAGGGACAATGAGCAGTTCTTC	-	TRBJ2-1	TRBD2	TRBV18
CATRDTPENEQFF	TGTGCCACCCGGGACACCCCTGAGAATGAGCAGTTCTTC	-	TRBJ2-1	-	TRBV10-3
CASSPNNGQDYEQYF	TGTGCCAGCAGCCCAAATAACGGACAGGACTACGAGCAGTACTTC	-	TRBJ2-7	TRBD1	TRBV7-8
CASSWDSVNYGYTF	TGTGCCAGCAGTTGGGACAGTGTAAACTATGGCTACACCTTC	-	TRBJ1-2	TRBD1	TRBV28
CAWSHSAWFGTGDNQPQHF	TGTGCCTGGAGCCACAGTGCATGGTTCGGGACAGGGGACAATCAGCCCCAGCATTTT	-	TRBJ1-5	TRBD1	TRBV30
CASSAPGLAFNEQFF	TGTGCCAGCAGCGCCCCGGGACTAGCCTTCAATGAGCAGTTCTTC	few	TRBJ2-1	-	TRBV21-1
CAWSGPGETQYF	TGTGCCTGGAGTGGCCCGGGGGAGACCCAGTACTTC	-	TRBJ2-5	-	TRBV30
CAWSALGAEAFF	TGTGCCTGGAGTGCTCTGGGCGCTGAAGCTTTCTTT	-	TRBJ1-1	-	TRBV30
CASKIKGQGGLDTQYF	TGTGCCAGCAAAATTAAGGGACAGGGGGGTTTAGATACGCAGTATTTT	-	TRBJ2-3	TRBD1	TRBV27
CASSLVGGSVYNEQFF	TGTGCCAGCAGCTTAGTAGGCGGGAGTGTCTACAATGAGCAGTTCTTC	-	TRBJ2-1	TRBD2	TRBV7-6
CAWSTPGQGFFRSPLHF	TGTGCCTGGAGTACCCCCGGACAGGGCTTTTTTCGTTCACCCCTCCACTTT	-	TRBJ1-6	TRBD1	TRBV30
CASSPHGGQGYNEQFF	TGTGCCAGCAGCCCCCATGGGGGACAGGGTTACAATGAGCAGTTCTTC	many	TRBJ2-1	TRBD1	TRBV7-6
CASSAGTETNTEAFF	TGTGCCAGCAGCGCCGGGACAGAGACTAACACTGAAGCTTTCTTT	-	TRBJ1-1	TRBD1	TRBV13
CASSWRQGGKETQYF	TGTGCCAGCAGCTGGAGACAGGGAGGTAAAGAGACCCAGTACTTC	-	TRBJ2-5	-	TRBV13
CASSRHSGQLNTEAFF	TGTGCCAGCAGCCGCCACTCGGGACAGTTGAACACTGAAGCTTTCTTT	-	TRBJ1-1	TRBD1	TRBV27
CASSFLYEQYF	TGTGCCAGCAGTTTCCTCTACGAGCAGTACTTC	-	TRBJ2-7	-	TRBV28
CASSPTRGESNEKLFF	TGCGCCAGCAGCCCGACTCGGGGGGAGTCTAATGAAAAACTGTTTTTT	-	TRBJ1-4	-	TRBV5-1